This T cell receptor (beta chain) was captured in a study of blood T cell repertoires in COVID-19. About the study: Samples of COVID-19 (acute and convalescent) were obtained from the United States, Italy and Spain. Sample material is recorded as cDNA or gDNA derived from T cells, B-cell-depleted T cells, or PBMCs.

In the study's own analysis: Estimates of nucleated cell counts were drawn from the amplification of reference gene primers. Clones were sequenced by immunoSEQ multiplex PCR, and TCRdb holds only the in-frame ones, with some missing. D and trimming were read from the DNA, whereas the V and J calls and clone size are those reported in that table. The sample yields 40,000 to 60,000 clones, 68% seen once. Specimen: peripheral blood. The source of this sequence is a woman in her seventies with acute or convalescent COVID-19.

The CDR3 bases are TGTGCCAGCAGTTTTTCGGGAGCGTTCAATGAGCAGTTCTTC. It translates to CASSFSGAFNEQFF. The chain carries TRBV2 and TRBJ2-1, with D possibly matching TRBD2 (6 bases). Germline V CDR1 and CDR2: SNHLY, FYNNEI. Trimming cost V 5 bases and J 6 bases, with 14 bases left between them. CDR3 length equals 14 residues.